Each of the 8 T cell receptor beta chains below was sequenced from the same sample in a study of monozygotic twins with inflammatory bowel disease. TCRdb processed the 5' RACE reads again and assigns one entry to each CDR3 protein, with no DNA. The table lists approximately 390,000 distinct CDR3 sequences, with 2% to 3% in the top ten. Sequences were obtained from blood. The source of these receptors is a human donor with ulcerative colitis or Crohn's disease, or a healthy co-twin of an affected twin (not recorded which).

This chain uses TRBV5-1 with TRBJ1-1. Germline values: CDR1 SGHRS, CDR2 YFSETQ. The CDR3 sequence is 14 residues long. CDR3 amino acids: CASSPVVTVTEAFF.

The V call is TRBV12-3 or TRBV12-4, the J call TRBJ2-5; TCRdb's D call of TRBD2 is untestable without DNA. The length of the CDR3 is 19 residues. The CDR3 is CASSPWEGSELSAEETQYF.

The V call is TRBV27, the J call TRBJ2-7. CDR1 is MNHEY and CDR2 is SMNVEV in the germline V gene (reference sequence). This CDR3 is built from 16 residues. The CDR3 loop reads CASSGLDRASLREQYF.

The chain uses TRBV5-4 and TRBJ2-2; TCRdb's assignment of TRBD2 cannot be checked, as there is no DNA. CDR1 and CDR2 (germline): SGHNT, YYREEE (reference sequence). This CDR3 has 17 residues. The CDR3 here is CASSFWTSGKNTGELFF. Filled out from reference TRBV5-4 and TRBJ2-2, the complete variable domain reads ETGVTQSPTHLIKTRGQQVTLRCSSQSGHNTVSWYQQALGQGPQFIFQYYREEENGRGNFPPRFSGLQFPNYSSELNVNALELDDSALYLCASSFWTSGKNTGELFFGEGSRLTVL.

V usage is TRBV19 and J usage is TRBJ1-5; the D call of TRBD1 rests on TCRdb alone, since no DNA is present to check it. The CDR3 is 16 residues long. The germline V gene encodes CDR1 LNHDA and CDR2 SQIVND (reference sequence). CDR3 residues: CASSPGTGGRYQPQHF.

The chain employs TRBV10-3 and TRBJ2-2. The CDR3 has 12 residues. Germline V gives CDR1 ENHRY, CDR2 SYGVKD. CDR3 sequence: CAISIRTGELFF.

The CDR3: CASSPDGGVGYTF. The rearrangement uses TRBV6-5 and TRBJ1-2; the D call from TCRdb, TRBD1, cannot be confirmed without DNA. The CDR3 has 13 residues. In germline, CDR1 is MNHEY, CDR2 SVGAGI.

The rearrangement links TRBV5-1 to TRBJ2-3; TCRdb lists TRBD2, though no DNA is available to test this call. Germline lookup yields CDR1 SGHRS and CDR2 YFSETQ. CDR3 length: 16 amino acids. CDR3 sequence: CASSLSGTSGGPTQYF.